The rows below give T cell receptor beta chains drawn from one sample of a study of blood T cell repertoires in COVID-19. Profiled with immunoSEQ multiplex PCR; TCRdb holds only in-frame clones, not every one. The table has fewer than 110,000 clones, about three quarters seen once. The sample comprised peripheral blood. The origin of the receptors is a man between 65 and 80 years old with acute or convalescent COVID-19. The conserved cysteine and the conserved F or W are not part of the CDR3 here. The D gene is left open where the match is weak.

J gene | D gene | V gene | CDR3 protein
TRBJ2-1 | TRBD2 | TRBV7-2 | ASSFTAGDASSYNEQF
TRBJ1-1 | TRBD1 | TRBV18 | ASSPPLGQEAF
TRBJ2-3 | - | TRBV19 | ASSTRQVRLSDTQY
TRBJ1-4 | TRBD1 | TRBV7-2 | ASSLVGTGGGEKLF
TRBJ1-4 | - | TRBV3-1/TRBV3-2 | ASSRDPWQAATNEKLF
TRBJ2-1 | TRBD2 | TRBV5-1 | ASREGLAGSYNEQF
TRBJ1-2 | TRBD1 | TRBV27 | ASSFAGGDGYT
TRBJ1-4 | - | TRBV7-9 | ASSFLGQANEKLF
TRBJ2-1 | - | TRBV5-1 | ASSPTVRYNEQF
TRBJ2-3 | - | TRBV27 | ASSPIQGSLDTQY
TRBJ2-5 | - | TRBV6-5 | ASSKTVQETQY
TRBJ2-7 | - | TRBV13 | ASSPGWRSGEQY
TRBJ2-1 | - | TRBV27 | ASSSYQGLGYNEQF